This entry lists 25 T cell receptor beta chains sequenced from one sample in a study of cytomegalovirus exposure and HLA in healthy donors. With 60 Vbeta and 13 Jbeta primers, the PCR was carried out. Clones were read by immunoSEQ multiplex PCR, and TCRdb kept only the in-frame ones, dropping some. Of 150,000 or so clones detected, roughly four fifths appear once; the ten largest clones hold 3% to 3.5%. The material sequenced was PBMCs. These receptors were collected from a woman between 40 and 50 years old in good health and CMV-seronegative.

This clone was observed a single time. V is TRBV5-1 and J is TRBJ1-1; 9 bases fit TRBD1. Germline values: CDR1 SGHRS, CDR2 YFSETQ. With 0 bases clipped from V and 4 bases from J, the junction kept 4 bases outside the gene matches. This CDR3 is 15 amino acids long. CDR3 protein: CASSLEGQGITEAFF. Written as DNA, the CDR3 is TGCGCCAGCAGCTTGGAGGGACAGGGCATCACTGAAGCTTTCTTT.

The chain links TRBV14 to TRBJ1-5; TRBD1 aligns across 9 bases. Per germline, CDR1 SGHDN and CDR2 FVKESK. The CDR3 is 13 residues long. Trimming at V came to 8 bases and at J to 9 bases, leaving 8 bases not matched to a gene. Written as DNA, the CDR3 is TGTGCCAGCCACCGGGACAGGGAGGCGCCCCAGCATTTT. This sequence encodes CASHRDREAPQHF.

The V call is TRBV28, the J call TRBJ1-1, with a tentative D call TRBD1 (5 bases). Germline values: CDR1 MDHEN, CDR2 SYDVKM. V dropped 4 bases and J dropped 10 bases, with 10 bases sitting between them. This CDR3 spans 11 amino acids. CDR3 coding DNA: TGTGCCAGCAGTTGGGGGGAAAGAGCTTTCTTT. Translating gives CASSWGERAFF.

CDR3 nucleotides: TGTGCCAGCAGTTCTCCCGGGACTAGCCTAACCGGGGAGCTGTTTTTT. It is translated as CASSSPGTSLTGELFF. This sequence joins TRBV28 and TRBJ2-2; 9 nucleotides line up with TRBD2. In germline, CDR1 is MDHEN, CDR2 SYDVKM. Trimming cost V 4 bases and J 5 bases; bases outside gene matches: 8. There are 16 residues in the CDR3.

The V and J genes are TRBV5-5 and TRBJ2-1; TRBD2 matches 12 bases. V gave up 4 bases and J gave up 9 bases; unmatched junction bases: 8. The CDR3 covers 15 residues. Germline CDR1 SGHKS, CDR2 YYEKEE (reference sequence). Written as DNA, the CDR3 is TGTGCCAGCAGCCTGAGGACTAGCGGGGTGGGTGAGCAGTTCTTC. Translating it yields CASSLRTSGVGEQFF. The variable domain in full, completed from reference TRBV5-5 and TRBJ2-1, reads DAGVTQSPTHLIKTRGQQVTLRCSPISGHKSVSWYQQVLGQGPQFIFQYYEKEERGRGNFPDRFSARQFPNYSSELNVNALLLGDSALYLCASSLRTSGVGEQFFGPGTRLTVL.

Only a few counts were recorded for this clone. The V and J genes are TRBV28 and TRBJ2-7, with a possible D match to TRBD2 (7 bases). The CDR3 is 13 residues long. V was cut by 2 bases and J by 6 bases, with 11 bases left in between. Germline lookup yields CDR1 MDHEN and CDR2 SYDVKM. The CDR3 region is CASSLGGGREQYF. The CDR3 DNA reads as TGTGCCAGCAGTTTAGGGGGGGGCCGCGAGCAGTACTTC.

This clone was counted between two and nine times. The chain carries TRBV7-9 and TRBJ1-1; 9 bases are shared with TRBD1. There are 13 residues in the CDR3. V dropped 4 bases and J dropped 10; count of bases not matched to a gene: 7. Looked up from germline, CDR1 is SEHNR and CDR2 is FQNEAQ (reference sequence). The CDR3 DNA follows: TGTGCCAGCAGCTCCATGACAGGGGGTAGAGCTTTCTTT. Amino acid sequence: CASSSMTGGRAFF. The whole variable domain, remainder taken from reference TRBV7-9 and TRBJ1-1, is DTGVSQNPRHKITKRGQNVTFRCDPISEHNRLYWYRQTLGQGPEFLTYFQNEAQLEKSRLLSDRFSAERPKGSFSTLEIQRTEQGDSAMYLCASSSMTGGRAFFGQGTRLTVV.

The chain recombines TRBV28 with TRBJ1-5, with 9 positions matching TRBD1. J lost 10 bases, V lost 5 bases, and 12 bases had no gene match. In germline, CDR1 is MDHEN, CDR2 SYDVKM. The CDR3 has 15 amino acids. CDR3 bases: TGTGCCAGCAGTCCCGACCGACAGGGGGTTCGACCCCAGCATTTT. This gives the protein CASSPDRQGVRPQHF.

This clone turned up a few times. The CDR3 DNA reads as TGTGCCAGCAGCGTAGGGACTAGCGGGGAAGCTACGCAGTATTTT. Translated: CASSVGTSGEATQYF. The gene calls are TRBV9 and TRBJ2-3; 12 bases are a match to TRBD2. The CDR3 extends over 15 amino acids. The V segment lost 0 bases and the J segment 8 bases; nucleotides outside the gene matches: 4. Germline CDR1 is SGDLS and CDR2 is YYNGEE.

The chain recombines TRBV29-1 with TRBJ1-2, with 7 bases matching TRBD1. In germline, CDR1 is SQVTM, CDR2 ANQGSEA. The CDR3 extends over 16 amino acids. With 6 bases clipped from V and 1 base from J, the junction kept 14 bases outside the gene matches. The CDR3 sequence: CSVRTLLTGINYGYTF. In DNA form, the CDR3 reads TGCAGCGTGAGAACACTTTTGACAGGGATTAACTATGGCTACACCTTC.

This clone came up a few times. The CDR3 spells CASSTERVYEQYF. The CDR3, as DNA: TGTGCCAGCAGCACGGAGAGGGTCTACGAGCAGTACTTC. The chain joins TRBV11-2 to TRBJ2-7; D is possibly TRBD2 (5 bases). CDR1 SGHAT and CDR2 FQNNGV come from the germline V gene. Trimming took 5 bases from V and 3 from J, leaving 11 bases between them. The length of the CDR3 is 13 residues.

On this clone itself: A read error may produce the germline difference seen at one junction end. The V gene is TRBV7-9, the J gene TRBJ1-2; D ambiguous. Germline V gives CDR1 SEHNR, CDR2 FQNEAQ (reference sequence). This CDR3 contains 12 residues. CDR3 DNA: TGTTCCAGCAGCTCCCAGAACTATGGCTACACCTTC. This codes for CSSSSQNYGYTF.

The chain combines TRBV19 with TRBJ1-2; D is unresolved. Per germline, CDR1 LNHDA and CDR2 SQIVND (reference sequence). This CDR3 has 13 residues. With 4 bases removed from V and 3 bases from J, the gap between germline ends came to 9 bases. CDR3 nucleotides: TGTGCCAGTAGTAGAGGGTTGGACTATGGCTACACCTTC. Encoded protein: CASSRGLDYGYTF. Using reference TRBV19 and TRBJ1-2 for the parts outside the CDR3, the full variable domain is DGGITQSPKYLFRKEGQNVTLSCEQNLNHDAMYWYRQDPGQGLRLIYYSQIVNDFQKGDIAEGYSVSREKKESFPLTVTSAQKNPTAFYLCASSRGLDYGYTFGSGTRLTVV.

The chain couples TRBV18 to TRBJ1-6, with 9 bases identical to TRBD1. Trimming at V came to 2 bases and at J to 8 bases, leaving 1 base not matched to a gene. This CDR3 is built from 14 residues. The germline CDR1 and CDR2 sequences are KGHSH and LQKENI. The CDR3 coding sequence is TGTGCCAGCTCACCAAGGACAGGGGATTCACCCCTCCACTTT. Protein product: CASSPRTGDSPLHF.

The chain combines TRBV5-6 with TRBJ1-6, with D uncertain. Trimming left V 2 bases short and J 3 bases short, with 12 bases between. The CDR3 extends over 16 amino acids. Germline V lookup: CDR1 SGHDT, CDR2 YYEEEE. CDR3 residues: CASSLGSGYYNSPLHF. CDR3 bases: TGTGCCAGCAGCTTAGGGTCGGGGTACTATAATTCACCCCTCCACTTT.

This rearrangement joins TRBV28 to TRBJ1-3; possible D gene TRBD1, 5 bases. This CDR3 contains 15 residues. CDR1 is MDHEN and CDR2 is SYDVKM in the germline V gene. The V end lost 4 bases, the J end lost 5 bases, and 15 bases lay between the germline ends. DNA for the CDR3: TGTGCCAGCAGTTCGCCGGGGGAGGGGAGAAACACCATATATTTT. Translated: CASSSPGEGRNTIYF.

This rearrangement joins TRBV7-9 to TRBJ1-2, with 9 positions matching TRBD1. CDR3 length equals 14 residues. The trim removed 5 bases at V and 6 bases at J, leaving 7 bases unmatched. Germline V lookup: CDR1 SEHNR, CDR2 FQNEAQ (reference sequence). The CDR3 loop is CASSPDRGAHGYTF. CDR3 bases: TGTGCCAGCAGCCCAGACAGGGGGGCTCATGGCTACACCTTC.

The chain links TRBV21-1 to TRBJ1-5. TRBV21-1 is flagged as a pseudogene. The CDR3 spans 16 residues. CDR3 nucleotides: TGTGCCAGCAGCTCGGGGCGGGGGAGGGGCAATCAGCCCCAGCATTTT. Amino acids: CASSSGRGRGNQPQHF.

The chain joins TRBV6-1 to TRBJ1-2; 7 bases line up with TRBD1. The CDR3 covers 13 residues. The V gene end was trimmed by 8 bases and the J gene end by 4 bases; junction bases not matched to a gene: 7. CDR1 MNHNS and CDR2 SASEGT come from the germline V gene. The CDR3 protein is CASGLTGTYGYTF. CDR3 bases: TGTGCCAGCGGGTTGACAGGGACCTATGGCTACACCTTC.

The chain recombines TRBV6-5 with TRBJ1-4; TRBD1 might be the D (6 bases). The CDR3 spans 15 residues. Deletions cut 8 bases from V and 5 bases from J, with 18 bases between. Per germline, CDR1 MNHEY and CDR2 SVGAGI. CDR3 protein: CASRWTALFNEKLFF. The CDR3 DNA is TGTGCCAGCCGATGGACAGCCCTCTTCAATGAAAAACTGTTTTTT.

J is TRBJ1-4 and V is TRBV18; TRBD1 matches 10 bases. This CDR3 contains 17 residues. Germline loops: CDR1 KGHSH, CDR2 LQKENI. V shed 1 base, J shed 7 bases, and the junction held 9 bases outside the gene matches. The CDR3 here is CASSPQGQGSMSEKLFF. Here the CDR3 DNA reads TGTGCCAGCTCACCACAGGGACAGGGGAGTATGAGTGAAAAACTGTTTTTT.

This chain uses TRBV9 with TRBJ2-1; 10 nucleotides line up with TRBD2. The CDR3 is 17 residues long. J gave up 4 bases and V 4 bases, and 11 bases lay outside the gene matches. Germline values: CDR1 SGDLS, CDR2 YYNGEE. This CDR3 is CASSISSGGRAYNEQFF. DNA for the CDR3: TGTGCCAGCAGCATCTCTAGCGGGGGTCGCGCATACAATGAGCAGTTCTTC. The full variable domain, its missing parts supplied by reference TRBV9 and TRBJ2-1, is DSGVTQTPKHLITATGQRVTLRCSPRSGDLSVYWYQQSLDQGLQFLIQYYNGEERAKGNILERFSAQQFPDLHSELNLSSLELGDSALYFCASSISSGGRAYNEQFFGPGTRLTVL.

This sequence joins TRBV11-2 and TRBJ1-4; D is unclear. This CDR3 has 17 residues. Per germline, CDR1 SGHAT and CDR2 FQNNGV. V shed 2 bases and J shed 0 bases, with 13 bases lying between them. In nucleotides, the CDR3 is TGTGCCAGCAGCTTACGGTCGAAAGTTGCAACTAATGAAAAACTGTTTTTT. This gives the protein CASSLRSKVATNEKLFF.

The DNA for the CDR3 is TGTGCCAGCAGTCCCAGGGGGCTGTATTCACCCCTCCACTTT. Translation gives CASSPRGLYSPLHF. The chain joins TRBV27 to TRBJ1-6, with 8 bases fitting TRBD1. There are 14 residues in the CDR3. Looked up from germline, CDR1 is MNHEY and CDR2 is SMNVEV (reference sequence). The J segment lost 8 bases and the V segment lost 5 bases, leaving 5 bases of the junction unmatched.

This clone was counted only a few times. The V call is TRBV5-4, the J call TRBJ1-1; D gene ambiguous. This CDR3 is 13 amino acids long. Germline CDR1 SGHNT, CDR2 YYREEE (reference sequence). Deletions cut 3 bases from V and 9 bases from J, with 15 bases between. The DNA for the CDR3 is TGTGCCAGCAGCTCCCTTGCGAGGGAGAAAGCTTTCTTT. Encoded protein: CASSSLAREKAFF.